This TCR beta chain was captured in a study of cytomegalovirus exposure and HLA in healthy donors. A remark on this clone: Its antigen is undetermined.

This PCR relied on a set of 60 Vbeta primers and 13 Jbeta primers. Measured with immunoSEQ multiplex PCR; TCRdb has only the in-frame clones, and not every one. The table lists 220,000 or so clones. Study findings and constraints: The classifier reportedly diagnosed cytomegalovirus status with high sensitivity and specificity.

This TCR was recovered from a girl aged 2-10 years in good health and CMV-seropositive. Sequences were obtained from PBMCs.

This chain's CDR3 is CASQDSPRGTDTQYF. The CDR3 DNA sequence: TGTGCCAGTCAGGACTCCCCGAGGGGCACAGATACGCAGTATTTT. The chain is built from TRBV2 and TRBJ2-3; a weak D match, TRBD2 (5 bases). The germline gives CDR1 SNHLY, CDR2 FYNNEI. Trimming stripped 9 bases from V and 1 base from J, with 17 bases between. The CDR3 runs to 15 residues.